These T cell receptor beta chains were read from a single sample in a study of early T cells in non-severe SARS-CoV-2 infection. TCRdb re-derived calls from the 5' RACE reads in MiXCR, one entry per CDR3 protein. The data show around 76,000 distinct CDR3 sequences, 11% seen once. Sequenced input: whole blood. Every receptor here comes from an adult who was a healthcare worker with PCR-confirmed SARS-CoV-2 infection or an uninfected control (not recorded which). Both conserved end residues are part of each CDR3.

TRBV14,CASSPRQTNQPQHF
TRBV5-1,CASSTGTSGGFYNEQFF
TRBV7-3,CASSLTLNSPLHF
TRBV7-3,CASSSGTTPPDTQYF
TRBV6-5,CASSSFDRGRTEAFF
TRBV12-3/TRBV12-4,CASSHYRGVNGANEKLFF
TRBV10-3,CAISDYQGRNTEAFF
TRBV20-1,CSAKPQGTGNQPQHF
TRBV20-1,CSARGTSNEQYF
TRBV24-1,CATSDRDKNNEQFF
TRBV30,CAWSVPRTGPETQYF
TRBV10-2,CASSEGGSYEQYF
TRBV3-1,CASSRGKTSTNEKLFF
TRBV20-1,CSARPHRGGYEQYF
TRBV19,CASSSRGGNYGYTF
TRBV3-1,CASRGTFYEQYF
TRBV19,CASSTTNRGNGYTF
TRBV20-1,CSAGSGGDQETQYF
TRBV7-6,CASSPWTGGDEQYF
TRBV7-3,CASSKGTASTDTQYF
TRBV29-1,CSVHRDRVQGEQFF
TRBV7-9,CASSSTAFNYGYTF
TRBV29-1,CSVDRGYEQYF
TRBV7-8,CASGGLRANTEAFF
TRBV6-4,CASSDSGGSGANVLTF
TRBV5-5,CASSLQFHRGISPLHF
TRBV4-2,CASSQAGSTDTQYF
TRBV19,CASSGAGAPGPQHF
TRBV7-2,CASSSIIAGGHYNEQFF